This TCR beta chain was retrieved from a study of identical twins. Study-level results: One should note that invariant MAIT and iNKT cells could partly confound zero-insertion analyses.

With respect to this clonotype: Its target is not known.

Germline V gene sequence: CDR1 DFQATT, CDR2 SNEGSKA (reference sequence). V lost 6 bases, J lost 6 bases, and 14 bases lay in between. The CDR3 consists of 12 residues. In TCRdb, the 5' RACE reads were re-called with MiXCR into one record per CDR3 protein. The sample lists 400,000 to 650,000 distinct CDR3 sequences; about 20% were seen once. A further study also used this sample, focusing on T cells expressing NK-cell markers. Turning to that study: All TCR beta repertoires analysed originated from sorted CD3+CD56+NKG2C+, CD3+CD56+NKG2C- and CD3+CD56-NKG2C+ T cells. With an anti-gamma-delta TCR antibody, sorting in several experiments was kept to alpha-beta TCR T cells. The study found dominant NKG2C+ clonotypes at about 1.0-8% of CD8+ T cells in roughly six donors.

The chain combines TRBV20-1 with TRBJ1-2; a possible D gene is TRBD1 (5 bases). The TCR comes from a woman in her late teens or twenties in good health. Material: CD4+ T cells sorted from blood. CDR3 nucleotide sequence: TGCAGTGCCCCTTGGGGGATTGATGGCTACACCTTC. This codes for CSAPWGIDGYTF.